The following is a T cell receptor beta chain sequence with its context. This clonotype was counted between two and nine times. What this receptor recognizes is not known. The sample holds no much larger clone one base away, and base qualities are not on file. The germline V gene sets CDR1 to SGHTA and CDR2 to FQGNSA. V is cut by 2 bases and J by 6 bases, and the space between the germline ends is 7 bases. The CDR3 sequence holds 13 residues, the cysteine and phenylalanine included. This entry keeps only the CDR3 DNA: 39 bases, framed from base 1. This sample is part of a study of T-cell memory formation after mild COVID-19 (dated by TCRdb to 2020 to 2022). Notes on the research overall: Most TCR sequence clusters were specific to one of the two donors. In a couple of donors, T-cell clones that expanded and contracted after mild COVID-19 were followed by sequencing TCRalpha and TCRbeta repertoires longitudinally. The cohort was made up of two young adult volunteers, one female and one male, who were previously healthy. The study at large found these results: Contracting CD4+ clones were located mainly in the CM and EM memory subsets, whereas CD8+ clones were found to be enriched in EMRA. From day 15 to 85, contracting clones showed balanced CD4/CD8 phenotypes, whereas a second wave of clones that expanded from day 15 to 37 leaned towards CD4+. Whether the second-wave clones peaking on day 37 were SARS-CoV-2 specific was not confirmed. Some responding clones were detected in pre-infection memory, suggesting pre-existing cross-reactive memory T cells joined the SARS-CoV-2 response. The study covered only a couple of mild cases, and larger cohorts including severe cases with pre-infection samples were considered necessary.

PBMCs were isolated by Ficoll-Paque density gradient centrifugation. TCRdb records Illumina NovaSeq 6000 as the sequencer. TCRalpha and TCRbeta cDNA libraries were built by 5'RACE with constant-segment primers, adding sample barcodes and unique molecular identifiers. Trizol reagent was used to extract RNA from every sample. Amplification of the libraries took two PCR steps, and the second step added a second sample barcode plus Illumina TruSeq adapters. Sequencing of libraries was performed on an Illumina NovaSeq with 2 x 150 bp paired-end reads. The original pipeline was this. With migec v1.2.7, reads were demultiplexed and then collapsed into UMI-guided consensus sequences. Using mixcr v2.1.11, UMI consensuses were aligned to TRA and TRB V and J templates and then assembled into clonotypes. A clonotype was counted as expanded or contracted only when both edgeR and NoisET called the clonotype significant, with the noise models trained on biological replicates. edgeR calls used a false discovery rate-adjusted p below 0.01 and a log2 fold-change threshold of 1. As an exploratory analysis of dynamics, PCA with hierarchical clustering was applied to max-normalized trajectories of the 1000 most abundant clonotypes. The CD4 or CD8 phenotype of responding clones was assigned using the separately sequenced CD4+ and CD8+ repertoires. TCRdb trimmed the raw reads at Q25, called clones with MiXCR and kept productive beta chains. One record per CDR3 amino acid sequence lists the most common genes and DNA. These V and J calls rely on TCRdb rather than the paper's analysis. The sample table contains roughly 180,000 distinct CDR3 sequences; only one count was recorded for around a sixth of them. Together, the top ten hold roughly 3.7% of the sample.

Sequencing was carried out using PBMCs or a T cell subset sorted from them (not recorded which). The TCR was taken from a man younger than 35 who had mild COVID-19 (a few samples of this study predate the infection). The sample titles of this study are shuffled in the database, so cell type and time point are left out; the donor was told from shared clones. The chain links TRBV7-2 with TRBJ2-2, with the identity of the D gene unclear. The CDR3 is CASSLKSAGELFF. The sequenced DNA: TGTGCCAGCAGCTTAAAGTCGGCCGGGGAGCTGTTTTTT.